The 21 T cell receptor beta chains below all came from one sample that was sequenced in a study of T cell repertoires in cytomegalovirus infection (dated 2019 in TCRdb). Sequencing relied on an Illumina HiSeq 1500. TCRdb trimmed the raw reads at Q25, called clones with MiXCR and kept productive beta chains. Duplicate CDR3 protein sequences are folded into a single record with the most common DNA and genes. The sample profile shows approximately 990,000 distinct CDR3 sequences; less than 35% of them were found once. Clones ranked in the top ten supply more than 13% of the sample. Their specific antigens are unknown. The sample's treatment or condition label, in plain terms: in vitro stimulation with specific CMV peptide epitopes to enrich CMV-specific T cells. This specimen consisted of cultured CD8+ T cells from PBMCs, obtained from culture after CMV antigen stimulation. All receptors derive from a human donor in good health (CMV status not recorded). Some clones in this sample may be carry-over from other donors' samples.

This clonotype was detected a few times. The genes are TRBV6-5 and TRBJ2-2; 7 bases line up with TRBD1. In germline, CDR1 is MNHEY, CDR2 SVGAGI. This CDR3 spans 21 amino acids. V lost 3 bases to trimming and J lost 0 bases; unmatched junction nucleotides: 19. The chain's CDR3 is CASSYFPGTAPPWANTGELFF. In nucleotides, the CDR3 is TGTGCCAGCAGTTATTTTCCCGGGACAGCTCCACCTTGGGCGAACACCGGGGAGCTGTTTTTT.

This clonotype was counted only a few times. The V call is TRBV5-1, the J call TRBJ2-7; 7 bases line up with TRBD1. The CDR3 loop spans 15 amino acids. In germline, CDR1 is SGHRS, CDR2 YFSETQ. The J segment lost 0 bases and the V segment lost 4 bases, leaving 7 bases of the junction unmatched. In nucleotides, the CDR3 is TGCGCCAGCAGCCCTCCGGGACAGAGCTCCTACGAGCAGTACTTC. Translated: CASSPPGQSSYEQYF.

In its sample, this clonotype was seen a few times. The chain joins TRBV11-2 to TRBJ1-5; a weak D match, TRBD1 (6 bases). Trimming removed 5 bases from V and 6 bases from J, with 14 bases in between. The V gene's germline CDR1 is SGHAT and CDR2 FQNNGV. The CDR3 contains 14 residues. The CDR3: CASSGEQGGQPQHF. The CDR3 region has the DNA TGTGCCAGCAGCGGAGAACAGGGAGGTCAGCCCCAGCATTTT.

The rearrangement joins TRBV7-6 to TRBJ2-3; D not resolved. Trimming left V 1 base short and J 6 bases short, with 8 bases between. The CDR3 is made up of 13 amino acids. Germline V gives CDR1 SGHVS, CDR2 FNYEAQ. The DNA of the CDR3 is TGTGCCAGCAGCTTAGAGGATTGGGATACGCAGTATTTT. Translated: CASSLEDWDTQYF.

Details on this clonotype: A junction boundary mismatches the germline segment, possibly from a read error. The chain recombines TRBV7-6 with TRBJ2-7, with D tentatively TRBD1 (6 bases). The CDR3 spans 14 residues. CDR1 SGHVS and CDR2 FNYEAQ come from the germline V gene. CDR3 coding DNA: TGTGTCAGCAGCGCCAGGGGCTCCCTCTACGAGCAGTACTTC. Its translation: CVSSARGSLYEQYF.

As DNA, the CDR3 is TGCAGCGTTGAAGAAGACAGCTACGAGCAGTACTTC. Translating gives CSVEEDSYEQYF. The chain combines TRBV29-1 with TRBJ2-7; D possibly corresponds to TRBD1 (5 bases). Trimming took off 0 bases at V and 3 bases at J, with 6 bases between the two ends. The CDR3 is made up of 12 amino acids. CDR1 and CDR2 from the germline V gene are SQVTM and ANQGSEA.

This clonotype appeared a single time. V gene TRBV5-1 combines with J gene TRBJ2-5, with D tentatively TRBD2 (5 bases). V was trimmed by 0 bases and J by 2 bases, leaving 11 bases between them. The CDR3 totals 15 residues. CDR1 is SGHRS and CDR2 is YFSETQ in the germline V gene. In DNA, the CDR3 is TGCGCCAGCAGCTTGGATCTCGGGATACAAGAGACCCAGTACTTC. Amino acids: CASSLDLGIQETQYF.

This clonotype was seen many times. The chain has TRBV7-8 and TRBJ2-1; 12 nucleotides agree with TRBD2. With 4 bases clipped from V and 4 bases from J, the junction kept 5 bases outside the gene matches. There are 16 residues in the CDR3. Per the germline V gene, CDR1 is SGHVS and CDR2 is FQNEAQ. This CDR3 is CASSSRLAGAYNEQFF. CDR3 nucleotide sequence: TGTGCCAGCAGCTCCCGACTAGCGGGGGCATACAATGAGCAGTTCTTC.

The rearrangement joins TRBV6-5 to TRBJ2-1; possible D gene TRBD1, 6 bases. Trimming removed 2 bases at V and 8 bases at J, with 19 bases between. CDR1 and CDR2 (germline): MNHEY, SVGAGI. The CDR3 is 16 residues long. CDR3: CASSYQWTDNGDEQFF. CDR3 coding DNA: TGTGCCAGCAGTTACCAGTGGACAGACAATGGGGATGAGCAGTTCTTC.

The chain employs TRBV4-3 and TRBJ2-3; the D call may be TRBD1 or TRBD2 (6 bases each). The CDR3 extends over 18 amino acids. Germline CDR1 reads LGHNA; CDR2 reads YSLEER. V was trimmed by 0 bases and J by 0 bases, leaving 16 bases between them. The CDR3 nucleotides read TGCGCCAGCAGCCAAGATAATGGCCTAGGGGGGAGCACAGATACGCAGTATTTT. Residues: CASSQDNGLGGSTDTQYF.

The chain combines TRBV20-1 with TRBJ1-5; the D gene is possibly TRBD1 (5 bases). Germline-derived CDR1 and CDR2 are DFQATT and SNEGSKA (reference sequence). The CDR3 length is 17 residues. V shed 2 bases and J shed 0 bases, with 17 bases lying between them. The CDR3 coding sequence is TGCAGTGCTAGACCCTCTTTCTTCCAGGGTAGCAATCAGCCCCAGCATTTT. Its protein is CSARPSFFQGSNQPQHF.

This rearrangement joins TRBV6-1 to TRBJ1-2, with 7 nucleotides matching TRBD1. Per germline, CDR1 MNHNS and CDR2 SASEGT. With 4 bases clipped from V and 4 bases from J, the junction kept 3 bases outside the gene matches. The CDR3 loop spans 13 amino acids. The CDR3 coding sequence is TGTGCCAGCAGTGGACAGGGAATCTATGGCTACACCTTC. Protein product: CASSGQGIYGYTF.

The J gene is TRBJ1-2, the V gene TRBV12-5, with D uncertain. Trimming left V 1 base short and J 2 bases short, with 20 bases between. The germline gives CDR1 LGHNT, CDR2 FRNRAP. The CDR3 loop spans 18 amino acids. The CDR3 loop is CASGLDPWAGESNYGYTF. CDR3 sequence (DNA): TGTGCTAGTGGTTTGGACCCTTGGGCGGGAGAATCGAACTATGGCTACACCTTC. The full variable domain, rest sourced from reference TRBV12-5 and TRBJ1-2, is DARVTQTPRHKVTEMGQEVTMRCQPILGHNTVFWYRQTMMQGLELLAYFRNRAPLDDSGMPKDRFSAEMPDATLATLKIQPSEPRDSAVYFCASGLDPWAGESNYGYTFGSGTRLTVV.

This clonotype was seen at least ten times. The V gene is TRBV7-8, the J gene TRBJ2-3, with a tentative D call TRBD2 (6 bases). The CDR3 is 16 amino acids. V lost 5 bases and J lost 0, with 15 bases in between. Germline assignment: CDR1 SGHVS and CDR2 FQNEAQ. The CDR3 reads CASSGEGGVSTDTQYF. CDR3 sequence (DNA): TGTGCCAGCAGCGGGGAAGGCGGGGTGAGCACAGATACGCAGTATTTT.

This rearrangement joins TRBV10-2 to TRBJ1-1; no reliable D call. The V gene lost 6 bases and the J gene lost 4 bases, with 18 bases spanning the gap. The CDR3 runs 15 residues. Germline-derived CDR1 and CDR2 are WSHSY and SAAADI. This CDR3 is CASRETGSVGTEAFF. CDR3 sequence (DNA): TGCGCCAGCAGGGAGACGGGGTCGGTCGGCACTGAAGCTTTCTTT.

The chain combines TRBV7-2 with TRBJ2-3; D not resolved. Germline V CDR1 and CDR2: SGHTA, FQGNSA. V dropped 5 bases and J dropped 2 bases, with 11 bases sitting between them. The CDR3 is 14 residues long. The CDR3 DNA is TGTGCCAGCAGCCCGCGAAAGGCCACAGATACGCAGTATTTT. Amino acids: CASSPRKATDTQYF.

The rearrangement joins TRBV4-1 to TRBJ1-1; D perhaps matches TRBD1 (5 bases). The CDR3 totals 13 residues. Germline assignment: CDR1 MGHRA and CDR2 YSYEKL. The V end was cut by 7 bases, the J end by 5 bases, with 14 bases between. The CDR3 sequence: CASTTGKGTEAFF. The CDR3, as DNA: TGCGCCAGCACCACTGGGAAGGGGACTGAAGCTTTCTTT.

This clonotype was seen only a few times. The chain links TRBV12-3 or TRBV12-4 to TRBJ2-1, with 9 bases aligning to TRBD2. V dropped 8 bases and J dropped 8; count of bases not matched to a gene: 7. This CDR3 has 13 residues. The CDR3 DNA reads as TGTGCCAGCGGGCCAGCGGGGGGCTATGAGCAGTTCTTC. The encoded protein is CASGPAGGYEQFF.

This clonotype was seen repeatedly, ten times or more. The chain employs TRBV7-8 and TRBJ2-7, with D unresolved. This CDR3 region has 14 residues. V gave up 0 bases and J gave up 1 base, with 7 bases separating them. In germline, CDR1 is SGHVS, CDR2 FQNEAQ. The CDR3 DNA sequence: TGTGCCAGCAGCTTAGCGTCAGGATCCTACGAGCAGTACGTC. Translated, it gives CASSLASGSYEQYV.

This clonotype was counted a few times. The chain carries TRBV27 and TRBJ1-1, with D uncertain. CDR3 size: 11 residues. Looked up from germline, CDR1 is MNHEY and CDR2 is SMNVEV (reference sequence). Between the trimmed V and J ends, which lost 7 bases and 4 bases, there was a span of 7 bases. The CDR3 sequence: CASNFGTEAFF. The CDR3 DNA follows: TGTGCCAGCAATTTTGGCACTGAAGCTTTCTTT.

The table lists this clonotype with a few counts. This chain connects TRBV29-1 to TRBJ1-3; D call uncertain. The CDR3 is made up of 14 amino acids. Germline lookup yields CDR1 SQVTM and CDR2 ANQGSEA. The V end lost 6 bases, the J end lost 2 bases, and 14 bases lay between the germline ends. DNA of the CDR3: TGCAGCGTCCGTGCGGAAAGGGCTGGAAACACCATATATTTT. Translation gives CSVRAERAGNTIYF.